The source of this TCR beta chain is a study of graft-versus-host responses after intestinal transplantation. Study-wide context: Isolated intestinal, liver-intestinal, or multivisceral transplants had been given to the recipients. Whole-study results and caveats: Circulating GvH clone levels at their peak were associated with HvG declines (early post-transplant).

The CDR3 runs to 16 residues. CDR1 is SEHNR and CDR2 is FQNEAQ in the germline V gene (reference sequence). Trimming stripped 5 bases from V and 6 bases from J, with 20 bases between. TCRdb's copy holds only in-frame clones and misses some; the assay was immunoSEQ multiplex PCR. The sample yields over 55,000 clones, about nine tenths seen once. Regarding this clone: Its cognate antigen is unknown.

The clonotype originates from a human donor who received an intestinal transplant. The sample in question was unstimulated CD8+ T cells sorted from spleen or lymph node cells, obtained before intestinal transplant. The V call is TRBV7-9, the J call TRBJ2-1, with a tentative D call TRBD2 (6 bases). The CDR3 bases are TGTGCCAGCAGCACAAGCGGGCTAGCCGAAGGCAATGAGCAGTTCTTC. It is translated as CASSTSGLAEGNEQFF.